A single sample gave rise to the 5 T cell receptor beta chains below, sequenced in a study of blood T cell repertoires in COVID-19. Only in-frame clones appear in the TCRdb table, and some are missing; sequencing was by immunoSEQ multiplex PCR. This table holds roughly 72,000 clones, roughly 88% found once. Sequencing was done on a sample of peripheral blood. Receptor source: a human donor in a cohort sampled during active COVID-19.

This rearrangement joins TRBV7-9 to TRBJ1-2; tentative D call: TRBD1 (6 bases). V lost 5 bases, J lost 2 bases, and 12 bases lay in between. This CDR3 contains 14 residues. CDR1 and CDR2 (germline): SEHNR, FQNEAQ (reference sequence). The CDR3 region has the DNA TGTGCCAGCAGCGGGGGACAAAGGAACTATGGCTACACCTTC. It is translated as CASSGGQRNYGYTF. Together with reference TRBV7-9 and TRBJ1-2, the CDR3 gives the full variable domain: DTGVSQNPRHKITKRGQNVTFRCDPISEHNRLYWYRQTLGQGPEFLTYFQNEAQLEKSRLLSDRFSAERPKGSFSTLEIQRTEQGDSAMYLCASSGGQRNYGYTFGSGTRLTVV.

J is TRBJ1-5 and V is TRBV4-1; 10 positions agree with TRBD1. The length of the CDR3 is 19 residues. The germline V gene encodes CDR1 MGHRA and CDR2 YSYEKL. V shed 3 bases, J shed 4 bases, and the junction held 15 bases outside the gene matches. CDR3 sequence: CASSHVLGTGALGNQPQHF. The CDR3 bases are TGCGCCAGCAGCCACGTACTCGGGACAGGGGCGTTGGGGAATCAGCCCCAGCATTTT.

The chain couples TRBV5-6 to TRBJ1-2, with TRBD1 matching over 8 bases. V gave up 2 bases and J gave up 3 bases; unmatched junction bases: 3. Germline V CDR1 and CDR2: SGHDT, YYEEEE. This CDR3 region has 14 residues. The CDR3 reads CASSFDRGDYGYTF. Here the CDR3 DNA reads TGTGCCAGCAGCTTTGACAGGGGCGACTATGGCTACACCTTC.

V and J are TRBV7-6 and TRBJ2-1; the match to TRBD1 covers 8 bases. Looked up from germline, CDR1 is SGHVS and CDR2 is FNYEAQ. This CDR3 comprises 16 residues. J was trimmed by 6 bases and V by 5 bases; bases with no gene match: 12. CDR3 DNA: TGTGCCAGCAGCGCCCAGGGGGCCGGTGGACGCAATGAGCAGTTCTTC. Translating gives CASSAQGAGGRNEQFF.

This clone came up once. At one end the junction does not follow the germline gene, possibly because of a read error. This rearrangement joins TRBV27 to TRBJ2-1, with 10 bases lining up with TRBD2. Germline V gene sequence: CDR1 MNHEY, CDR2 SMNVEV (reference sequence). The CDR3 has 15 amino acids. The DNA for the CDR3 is TGTGCCAGCATTTTAGCGGGGGGAGGCTACAATGAGCAGTTCTTC. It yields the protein CASILAGGGYNEQFF.